A selection of T cell receptor beta chains follows, all from one sample in a study of vaccination and CD4 T cells after COVID-19. TCRdb passed the PCR reads through MiXCR, listing each CDR3 protein once. The sample yields 8,400 or so distinct CDR3 sequences, approximately 61% seen once. No antigen has been identified for these receptors. This specimen was cultured CD4+ T cells from blood, taken after SARS-CoV-2 vaccination. All receptors derive from a human donor with COVID-19. Both conserved end residues are trimmed from each CDR3. Clone sizes are given selectively: once, few, many, or a class where the clone is expanded.

v_call: TRBV24-1
clone_size: NA
j_call: TRBJ1-2
cdr3_aa: ATSDDDRAYGYT

v_call: TRBV5-4
clone_size: NA
j_call: TRBJ2-7
cdr3_aa: ASSERVTYEQY

v_call: TRBV20-1
clone_size: once
j_call: TRBJ2-5
cdr3_aa: SARRSLETQY

v_call: TRBV7-9
clone_size: once
j_call: TRBJ2-5
cdr3_aa: ASSLFGGGAGETQY

v_call: TRBV6-1
clone_size: few
j_call: TRBJ1-1
cdr3_aa: ASSEVGPTVF

v_call: TRBV5-8
clone_size: NA
j_call: TRBJ1-1
cdr3_aa: ASSPGTVGTEAF

v_call: TRBV11-2
clone_size: NA
j_call: TRBJ1-5
cdr3_aa: ASSDSNQPQH

v_call: TRBV6-1
clone_size: NA
j_call: TRBJ1-2
cdr3_aa: ASSERAHSAYGYT

v_call: TRBV4-1
clone_size: NA
j_call: TRBJ2-5
cdr3_aa: ASSQEPTGVRREETQY

v_call: TRBV19
clone_size: NA
j_call: TRBJ2-7
cdr3_aa: ASSIEGGYEQY

v_call: TRBV20-1
clone_size: few
j_call: TRBJ1-1
cdr3_aa: TPGVANTEAF

v_call: TRBV20-1
clone_size: NA
j_call: TRBJ1-3
cdr3_aa: SAREGFGNTIY

v_call: TRBV15
clone_size: NA
j_call: TRBJ2-7
cdr3_aa: ATSRQGSSEQY

v_call: TRBV27
clone_size: few
j_call: TRBJ1-6
cdr3_aa: ASSLGRGSGNSPLH

v_call: TRBV7-2
clone_size: few
j_call: TRBJ2-3
cdr3_aa: ASSLSGSSGGFTDTQY

v_call: TRBV7-9
clone_size: few
j_call: NA
cdr3_aa: ASSQDSGGAHLEQY

v_call: TRBV6-1
clone_size: NA
j_call: TRBJ1-1
cdr3_aa: ASGRQIMNTEAF

v_call: TRBV6-1
clone_size: NA
j_call: TRBJ1-6
cdr3_aa: ASSEALTHNSPLH

v_call: TRBV20-1
clone_size: NA
j_call: TRBJ1-5
cdr3_aa: SARQIGQVRQPQH

v_call: TRBV21-1
clone_size: NA
j_call: TRBJ2-3
cdr3_aa: ASSKGQAPTQY

v_call: TRBV20-1
clone_size: NA
j_call: TRBJ1-2
cdr3_aa: SARDRAQADGYT

v_call: TRBV11-2
clone_size: NA
j_call: TRBJ1-2
cdr3_aa: ASSSAGGYGYT

v_call: TRBV7-2
clone_size: NA
j_call: TRBJ2-7
cdr3_aa: ASSMTGGTYEQY

v_call: TRBV4-2
clone_size: NA
j_call: TRBJ2-7
cdr3_aa: ASSPGEPSYEQY

v_call: TRBV6-2/TRBV6-3
clone_size: NA
j_call: TRBJ2-1
cdr3_aa: ATRAGGSYNEQF

v_call: TRBV28
clone_size: NA
j_call: TRBJ1-2
cdr3_aa: ASSLITLRAPGYT

v_call: TRBV20-1
clone_size: NA
j_call: TRBJ1-1
cdr3_aa: SAYRTGGGNTEAF

v_call: TRBV5-5
clone_size: NA
j_call: TRBJ1-5
cdr3_aa: ASSPRQNSNQPQH

v_call: TRBV20-1
clone_size: NA
j_call: TRBJ2-1
cdr3_aa: SARRRPLSSYNEQF

v_call: TRBV14
clone_size: NA
j_call: TRBJ2-6
cdr3_aa: ASSLWTGGISGANVLT

v_call: TRBV10-3
clone_size: NA
j_call: TRBJ1-1
cdr3_aa: AISRQGTEAF

v_call: TRBV6-1
clone_size: NA
j_call: TRBJ1-5
cdr3_aa: ASSVGQGILMDQPQH

v_call: TRBV20-1
clone_size: NA
j_call: TRBJ1-2
cdr3_aa: SARVPQGPYGYT

v_call: TRBV19
clone_size: NA
j_call: TRBJ1-2
cdr3_aa: ASSRGEGAAYGYT

v_call: TRBV6-1
clone_size: few
j_call: TRBJ2-7
cdr3_aa: ATNRGDEQY

v_call: TRBV6-2/TRBV6-3
clone_size: NA
j_call: TRBJ1-1
cdr3_aa: ASIRTGKGDTEAF

v_call: TRBV7-2
clone_size: NA
j_call: TRBJ2-3
cdr3_aa: ASSSRDTQY

v_call: TRBV20-1
clone_size: NA
j_call: TRBJ1-4
cdr3_aa: SASDSTGRTKLF

v_call: TRBV10-1
clone_size: few
j_call: TRBJ1-2
cdr3_aa: ASSECISRGYGYT

v_call: TRBV6-1
clone_size: NA
j_call: TRBJ1-5
cdr3_aa: ASTLWDGNQPQH

v_call: TRBV20-1
clone_size: once
j_call: TRBJ1-5
cdr3_aa: SAPGDLGGGNQPQH

v_call: TRBV24-1
clone_size: NA
j_call: TRBJ2-1
cdr3_aa: ATRSGGDSSEQF

v_call: TRBV12-3/TRBV12-4
clone_size: medium-sized
j_call: TRBJ2-5
cdr3_aa: ASTPGPPVQTQY

v_call: TRBV27
clone_size: NA
j_call: TRBJ1-1
cdr3_aa: ASSQGTGVWAEAF

v_call: TRBV20-1
clone_size: NA
j_call: TRBJ1-1
cdr3_aa: SARTGRQSGEAF

v_call: TRBV11-2
clone_size: NA
j_call: TRBJ2-5
cdr3_aa: ASSLDLSQETQY

v_call: TRBV6-2/TRBV6-3
clone_size: NA
j_call: TRBJ2-1
cdr3_aa: ASRHGGSVDEQF

v_call: TRBV15
clone_size: NA
j_call: TRBJ1-1
cdr3_aa: ATSRVGAPEAF